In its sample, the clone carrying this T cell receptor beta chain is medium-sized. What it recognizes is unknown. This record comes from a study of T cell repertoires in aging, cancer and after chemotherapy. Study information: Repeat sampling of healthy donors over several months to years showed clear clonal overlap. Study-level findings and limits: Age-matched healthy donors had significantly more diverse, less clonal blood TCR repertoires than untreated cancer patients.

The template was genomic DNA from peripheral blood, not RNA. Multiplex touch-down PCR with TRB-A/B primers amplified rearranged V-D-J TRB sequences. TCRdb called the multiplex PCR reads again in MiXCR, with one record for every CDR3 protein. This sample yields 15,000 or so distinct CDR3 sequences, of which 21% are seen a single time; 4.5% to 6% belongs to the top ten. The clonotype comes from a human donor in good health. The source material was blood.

The CDR3 coding sequence is TGCAGTGCTAGAGATCCAGGGGAAGAAGCTTTCTTT. Protein: CSARDPGEEAFF. The chain has TRBV20-1 and TRBJ1-1; D may be TRBD1 (6 bases). Germline V lookup: CDR1 DFQATT, CDR2 SNEGSKA (reference sequence). The CDR3 length is 12 residues. Trimming removed 0 bases from V and 8 bases from J, with 10 bases in between.